This TCR beta chain is drawn from a study of blood T cells in healthy people across ages. Study results and caveats: Higher diversity, along with more naive CD4+ cells, distinguished long-lived donors from aged donors.

This CDR3 contains 13 residues. Germline assignment: CDR1 MNHNS and CDR2 SASEGT. A note on this clonotype: The antigen is not known. An end of the junction does not agree with germline; a read error may underlie this.

A second roughly 7 to 11 cycle PCR used barcoded and J-beta primers. Every individual sample yielded 2.5 million or more paired-end reads (each containing CDR3). MiXCR, run by TCRdb on the 5' RACE reads, gives a single entry per CDR3 protein. Of some 940,000 distinct CDR3 sequences in the sample, roughly 29% were seen once. The same sample was also used in a study of T cells of mothers and their children. This second report adds: Each 15 ul cDNA reaction used roughly 1.5 ug RNA; all RNA was used. Nobody spotted any persistent microchimeric T cell clones.

Sequenced sample: blood. The TCR comes from a woman aged 40-49 years in good health. This sequence joins TRBV6-1 and TRBJ2-1; D is unclear. Written as DNA, the CDR3 is TGTGCCAGCAGTGAAGGGATCATCAATGGGCAGTTCTTC. Translated, it gives CASSEGIINGQFF.